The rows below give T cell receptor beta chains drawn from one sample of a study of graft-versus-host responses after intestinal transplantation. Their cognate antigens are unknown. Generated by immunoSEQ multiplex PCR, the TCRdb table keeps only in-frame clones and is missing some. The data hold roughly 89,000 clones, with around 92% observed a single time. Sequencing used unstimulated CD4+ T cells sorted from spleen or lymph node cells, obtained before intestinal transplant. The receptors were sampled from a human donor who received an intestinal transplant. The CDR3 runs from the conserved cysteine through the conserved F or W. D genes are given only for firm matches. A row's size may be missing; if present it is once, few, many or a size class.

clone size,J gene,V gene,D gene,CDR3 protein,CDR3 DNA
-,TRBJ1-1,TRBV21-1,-,CASSSWTGGIKMNTEAFF,TGTGCCAGCAGCTCTTGGACAGGGGGCATCAAAATGAACACTGAAGCTTTCTTT
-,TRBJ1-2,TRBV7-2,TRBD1,CASTPDRDYGYTF,TGTGCCAGCACCCCCGACAGGGACTATGGCTACACCTTC
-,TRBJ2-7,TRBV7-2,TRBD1,CASSTDRAYEQYF,TGTGCCAGCAGCACAGACAGGGCCTACGAGCAGTACTTC
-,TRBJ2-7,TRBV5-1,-,CASSPGGKSSYEQYF,TGCGCCAGCAGCCCCGGGGGTAAGAGCTCCTACGAGCAGTACTTC
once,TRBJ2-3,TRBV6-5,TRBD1,CASSDRGEGTDTQYF,TGTGCCAGCAGCGACAGGGGGGAGGGCACAGATACGCAGTATTTT
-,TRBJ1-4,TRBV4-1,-,CASSPPRGNEKLFF,TGCGCCAGCAGCCCGCCCCGGGGTAATGAAAAACTGTTTTTT
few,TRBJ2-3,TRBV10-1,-,CASSEYLADSLRDTQYF,TGCGCCAGCAGTGAGTACCTCGCGGACTCACTCAGAGATACGCAGTATTTT
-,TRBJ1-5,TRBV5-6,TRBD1,CASSLRMTGGNQPQHF,TGTGCCAGCAGCTTGAGGATGACAGGGGGGAATCAGCCCCAGCATTTT
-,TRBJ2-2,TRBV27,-,CASSAWGERAGELFF,TGTGCCAGCAGCGCGTGGGGGGAACGGGCCGGGGAGCTGTTTTTT
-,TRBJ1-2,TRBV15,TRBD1,CATSRGWDRIANYGYTF,TGTGCCACCAGCCGCGGGTGGGACAGAATAGCTAACTATGGCTACACCTTC
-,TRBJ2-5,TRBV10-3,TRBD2,CAISAGGGVETQYF,TGTGCCATCAGTGCGGGGGGAGGTGTAGAGACCCAGTACTTC
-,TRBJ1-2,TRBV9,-,CASSVVGGNYGYTF,TGTGCCAGCAGCGTAGTCGGGGGAAACTATGGCTACACCTTC
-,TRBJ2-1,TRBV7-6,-,CASSPTNRDFPNEQFF,TGTGCCAGCAGCCCCACCAACCGGGACTTCCCCAATGAGCAGTTCTTC
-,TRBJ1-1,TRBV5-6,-,CASSLLGANTEAFF,TGTGCCAGCAGCTTGCTGGGGGCGAACACTGAAGCTTTCTTT
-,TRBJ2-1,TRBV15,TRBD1,CATSRDPGTVGGQFF,TGTGCCACCAGCAGAGATCCGGGGACAGTAGGGGGGCAGTTCTTC
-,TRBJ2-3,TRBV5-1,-,CASSLAPGQSTDTQYF,TGCGCCAGCAGCTTGGCTCCCGGACAATCAACAGATACGCAGTATTTT
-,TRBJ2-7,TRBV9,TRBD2,CASSPAIGGDRVGYEQYF,TGTGCCAGCAGCCCCGCCATTGGGGGGGACCGGGTAGGCTACGAGCAGTACTTC
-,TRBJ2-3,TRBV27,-,CASSKRDTQYF,TGTGCCAGCAGCAAGCGGGATACGCAGTATTTT
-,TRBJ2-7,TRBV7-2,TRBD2,CASSLERGGSYEQYF,TGTGCCAGCAGCCTGGAGCGGGGGGGCTCCTACGAGCAGTACTTC
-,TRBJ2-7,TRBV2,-,CATGELDEQYF,TGTGCCACAGGGGAGCTGGACGAGCAGTACTTC
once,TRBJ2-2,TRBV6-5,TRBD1,CATKTGAGELFF,TGTGCCACCAAGACAGGGGCCGGGGAGCTGTTTTTT
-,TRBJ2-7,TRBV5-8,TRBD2,CASSLGLAGAVYEQYF,TGTGCCAGCAGCTTGGGGCTAGCGGGGGCGGTCTACGAGCAGTACTTC
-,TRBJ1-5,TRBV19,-,CASSIEGGVNQPQHF,TGTGCCAGTAGTATAGAAGGGGGAGTCAATCAGCCCCAGCATTTT
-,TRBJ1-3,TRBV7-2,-,CASSPQTGLGNTIYF,TGTGCCAGCAGCCCACAAACGGGACTTGGAAACACCATATATTTT
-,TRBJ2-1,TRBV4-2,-,CASSQRPGISYNEQFF,TGTGCCAGCAGCCAGCGCCCGGGGATCTCCTACAATGAGCAGTTCTTC
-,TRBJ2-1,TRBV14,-,CASSQDRNEQFF,TGTGCCAGCAGCCAAGACCGCAATGAGCAGTTCTTC
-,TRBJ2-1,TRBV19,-,CASSIDAGREQFF,TGTGCCAGTAGTATAGACGCGGGGAGGGAGCAGTTCTTC
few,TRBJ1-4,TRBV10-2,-,CASSESGLVRNEKLFF,TGCGCCAGCAGTGAATCAGGGCTAGTCAGAAATGAAAAACTGTTTTTT
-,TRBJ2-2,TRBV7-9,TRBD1,CASSQGQGHTGELFF,TGTGCCAGCAGCCAGGGACAGGGGCACACCGGGGAGCTGTTTTTT
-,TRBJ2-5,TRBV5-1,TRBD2,CASSLLAGGQEETQYF,TGCGCCAGCAGCTTACTAGCGGGGGGCCAGGAAGAGACCCAGTACTTC
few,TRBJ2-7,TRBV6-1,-,CASSSLNQGPYEQYF,TGTGCCAGCAGTTCCCTTAACCAGGGGCCTTACGAGCAGTACTTC
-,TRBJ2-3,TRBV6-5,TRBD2,CASSYTPSGGGNTQYF,TGTGCCAGCAGTTACACCCCTAGCGGGGGGGGAAATACGCAGTATTTT